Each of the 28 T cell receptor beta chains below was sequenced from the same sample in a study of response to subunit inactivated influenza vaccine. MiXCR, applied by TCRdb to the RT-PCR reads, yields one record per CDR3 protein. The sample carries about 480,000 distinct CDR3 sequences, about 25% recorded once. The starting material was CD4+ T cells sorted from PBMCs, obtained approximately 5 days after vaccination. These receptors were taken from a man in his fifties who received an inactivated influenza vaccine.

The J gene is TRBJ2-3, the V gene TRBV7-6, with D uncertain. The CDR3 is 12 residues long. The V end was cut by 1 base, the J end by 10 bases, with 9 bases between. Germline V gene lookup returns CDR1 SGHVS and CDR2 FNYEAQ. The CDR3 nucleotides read TGTGCCAGCAGCTTAGATAGGGTGCCGCAGTATTTT. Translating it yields CASSLDRVPQYF.

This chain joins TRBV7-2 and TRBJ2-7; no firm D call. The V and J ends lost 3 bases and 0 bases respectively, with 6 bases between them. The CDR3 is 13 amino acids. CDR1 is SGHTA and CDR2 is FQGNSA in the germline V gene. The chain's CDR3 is CASSFSNSYEQYF. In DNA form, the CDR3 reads TGTGCCAGCAGCTTCTCCAACTCCTACGAGCAGTACTTC.

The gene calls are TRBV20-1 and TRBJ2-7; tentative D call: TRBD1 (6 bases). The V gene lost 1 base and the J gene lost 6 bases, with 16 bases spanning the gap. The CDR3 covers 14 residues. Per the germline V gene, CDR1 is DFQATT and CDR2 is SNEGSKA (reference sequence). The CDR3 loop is CSARGQAGAAEQYF. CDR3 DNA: TGCAGTGCTAGAGGGCAGGCAGGGGCCGCCGAGCAGTACTTC.

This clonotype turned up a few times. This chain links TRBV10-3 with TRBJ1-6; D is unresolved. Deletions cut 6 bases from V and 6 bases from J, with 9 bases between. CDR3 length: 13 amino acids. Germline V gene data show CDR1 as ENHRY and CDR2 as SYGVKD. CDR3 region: CAISPNSNSPLHF. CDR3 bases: TGTGCCATCAGCCCTAACAGTAATTCACCCCTCCACTTT.

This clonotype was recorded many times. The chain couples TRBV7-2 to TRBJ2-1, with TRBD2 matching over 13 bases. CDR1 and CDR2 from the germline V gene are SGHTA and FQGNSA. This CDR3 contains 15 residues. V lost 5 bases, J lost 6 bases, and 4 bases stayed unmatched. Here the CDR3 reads CASSPGLAGANEQFF. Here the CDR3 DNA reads TGTGCCAGCAGCCCAGGACTAGCGGGAGCCAATGAGCAGTTCTTC.

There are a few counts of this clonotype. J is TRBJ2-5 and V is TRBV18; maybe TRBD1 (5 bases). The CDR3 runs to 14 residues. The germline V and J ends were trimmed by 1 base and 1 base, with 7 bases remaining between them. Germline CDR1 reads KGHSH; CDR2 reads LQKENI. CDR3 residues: CASSPLQGQETQYF. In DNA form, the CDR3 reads TGTGCCAGCTCACCACTTCAGGGCCAAGAGACCCAGTACTTC.

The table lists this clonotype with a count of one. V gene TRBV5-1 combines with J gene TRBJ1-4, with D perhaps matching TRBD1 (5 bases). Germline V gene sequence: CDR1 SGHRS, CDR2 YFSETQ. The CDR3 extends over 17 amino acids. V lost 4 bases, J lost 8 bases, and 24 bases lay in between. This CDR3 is CASSLVHGGTQMEKLFF. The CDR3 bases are TGCGCCAGCAGCCTCGTTCACGGGGGAACCCAAATGGAAAAACTGTTTTTT.

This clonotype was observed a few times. In DNA form, the CDR3 reads TGCAGCGTTGAAAGGGGGCAAGAGACCCAGTACTTC. It is translated as CSVERGQETQYF. This sequence joins TRBV29-1 and TRBJ2-5; D might be TRBD1 (6 bases). V was clipped by 2 bases and J by 2 bases, with 6 bases between them. CDR3 length: 12 amino acids. Germline V gives CDR1 SQVTM, CDR2 ANQGSEA.

CDR3 bases: TGTGCCACCAGTGATTACGGACAGGGCCTATTCGCCGGGGAGCTGTTTTTT. Translation gives CATSDYGQGLFAGELFF. The chain recombines TRBV24-1 with TRBJ2-2, with TRBD1 matching 8 bases. The CDR3 has 17 amino acids. Unmatched junction bases numbered 10, after V lost 2 bases and J lost 6 bases. CDR1 KGHDR and CDR2 SFDVKD come from the germline V gene.

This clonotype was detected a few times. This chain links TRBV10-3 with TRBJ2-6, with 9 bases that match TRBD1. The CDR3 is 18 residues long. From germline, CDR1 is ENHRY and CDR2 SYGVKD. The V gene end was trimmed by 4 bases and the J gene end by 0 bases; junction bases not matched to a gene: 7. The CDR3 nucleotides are TGTGCCATCAGTGGATCCGGGACAGGGCGCTCTGGGGCCAACGTCCTGACTTTC. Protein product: CAISGSGTGRSGANVLTF.

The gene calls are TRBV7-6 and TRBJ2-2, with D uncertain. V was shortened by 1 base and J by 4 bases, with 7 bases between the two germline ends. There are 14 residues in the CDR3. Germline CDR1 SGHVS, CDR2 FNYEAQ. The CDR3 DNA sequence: TGTGCCAGCAGCTTAGTGCAAGCCACCGGGGAGCTGTTTTTT. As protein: CASSLVQATGELFF.

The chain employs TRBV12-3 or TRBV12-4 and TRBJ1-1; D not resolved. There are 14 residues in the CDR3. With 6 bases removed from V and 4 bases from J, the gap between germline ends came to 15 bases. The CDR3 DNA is TGTGCCAGCAGCCCTGGACGGATTGGCACTGAAGCTTTCTTT. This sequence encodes CASSPGRIGTEAFF.

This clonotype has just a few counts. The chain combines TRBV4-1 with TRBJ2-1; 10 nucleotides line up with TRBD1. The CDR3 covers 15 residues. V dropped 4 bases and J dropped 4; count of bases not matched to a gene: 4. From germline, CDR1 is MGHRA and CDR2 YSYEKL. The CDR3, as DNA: TGCGCCAGCAGCCCGGGACAGGGGATATACAATGAGCAGTTCTTC. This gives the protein CASSPGQGIYNEQFF.

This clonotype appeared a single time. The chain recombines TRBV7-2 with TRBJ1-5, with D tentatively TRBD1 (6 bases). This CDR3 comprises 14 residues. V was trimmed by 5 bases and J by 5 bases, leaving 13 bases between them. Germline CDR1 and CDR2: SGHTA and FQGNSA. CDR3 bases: TGTGCCAGCAGCCCGACAGGATTGCATCAGCCCCAGCATTTT. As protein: CASSPTGLHQPQHF.

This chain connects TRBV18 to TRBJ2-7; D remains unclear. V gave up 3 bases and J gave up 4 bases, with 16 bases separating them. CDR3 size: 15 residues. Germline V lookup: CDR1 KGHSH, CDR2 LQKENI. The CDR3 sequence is CASSPRPPGEYEQYF. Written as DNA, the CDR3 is TGTGCCAGCTCACCCCGCCCGCCGGGTGAGTACGAGCAGTACTTC.

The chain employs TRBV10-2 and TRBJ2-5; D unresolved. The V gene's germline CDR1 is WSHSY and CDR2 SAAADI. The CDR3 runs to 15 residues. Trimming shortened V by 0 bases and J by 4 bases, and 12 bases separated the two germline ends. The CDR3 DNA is TGCGCCAGCAGTGAGTCGTGGGTCAGCGCAGAGACCCAGTACTTC. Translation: CASSESWVSAETQYF.

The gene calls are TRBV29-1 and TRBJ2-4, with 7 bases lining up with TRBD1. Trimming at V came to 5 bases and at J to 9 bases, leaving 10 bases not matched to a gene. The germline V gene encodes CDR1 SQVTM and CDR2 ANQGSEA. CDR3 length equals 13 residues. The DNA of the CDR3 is TGCAGCGTTACCAGACAGGGTAGGGGCATTCAGTACTTC. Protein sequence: CSVTRQGRGIQYF.

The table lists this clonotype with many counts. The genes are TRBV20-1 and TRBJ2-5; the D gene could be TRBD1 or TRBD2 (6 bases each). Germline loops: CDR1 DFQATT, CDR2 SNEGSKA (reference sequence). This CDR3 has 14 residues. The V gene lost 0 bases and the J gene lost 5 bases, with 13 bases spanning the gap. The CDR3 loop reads CSAREGGRFETQYF. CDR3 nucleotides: TGCAGTGCTAGAGAGGGGGGCCGGTTTGAGACCCAGTACTTC.

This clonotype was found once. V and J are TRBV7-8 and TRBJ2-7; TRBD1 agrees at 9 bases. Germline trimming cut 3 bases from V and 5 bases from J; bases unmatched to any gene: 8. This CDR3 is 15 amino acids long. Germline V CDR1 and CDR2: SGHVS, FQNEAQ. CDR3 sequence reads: CASSLGRDRVDEQYF. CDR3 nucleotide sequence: TGTGCCAGCAGCTTGGGCCGGGACAGGGTAGACGAGCAGTACTTC.

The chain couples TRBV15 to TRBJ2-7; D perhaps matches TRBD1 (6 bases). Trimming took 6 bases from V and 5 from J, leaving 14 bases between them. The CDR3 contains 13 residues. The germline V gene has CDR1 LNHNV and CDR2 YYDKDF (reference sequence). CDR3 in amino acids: CATRGHVSHEQYF. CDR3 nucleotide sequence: TGTGCCACCAGGGGACACGTGTCCCACGAGCAGTACTTC. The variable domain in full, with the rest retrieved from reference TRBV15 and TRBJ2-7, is DAMVIQNPRYQVTQFGKPVTLSCSQTLNHNVMYWYQQKSSQAPKLLFHYYDKDFNNEADTPDNFQSRRPNTSFCFLDIRSPGLGDTAMYLCATRGHVSHEQYFGPGTRLTVT.

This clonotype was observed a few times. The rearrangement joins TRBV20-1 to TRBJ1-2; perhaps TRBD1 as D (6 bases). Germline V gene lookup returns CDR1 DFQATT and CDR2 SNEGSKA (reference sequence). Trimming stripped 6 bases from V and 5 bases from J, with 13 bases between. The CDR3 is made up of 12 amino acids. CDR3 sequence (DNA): TGCAGTGCGCGGACAGAGACTTATGGCTACACCTTC. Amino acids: CSARTETYGYTF.

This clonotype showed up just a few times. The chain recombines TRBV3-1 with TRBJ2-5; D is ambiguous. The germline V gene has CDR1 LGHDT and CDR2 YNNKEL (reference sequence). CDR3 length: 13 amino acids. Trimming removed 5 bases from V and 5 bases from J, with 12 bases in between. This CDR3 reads CASSFRAWETQYF. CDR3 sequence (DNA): TGTGCCAGCAGCTTCCGGGCGTGGGAGACCCAGTACTTC.

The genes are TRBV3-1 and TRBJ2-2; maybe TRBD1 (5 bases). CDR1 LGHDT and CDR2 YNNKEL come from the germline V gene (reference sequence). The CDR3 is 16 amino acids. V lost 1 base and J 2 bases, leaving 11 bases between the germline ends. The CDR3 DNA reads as TGTGCCAGCAGCCAAGGGCAGGGTAGTAACACCGGGGAGCTGTTTTTT. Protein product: CASSQGQGSNTGELFF.

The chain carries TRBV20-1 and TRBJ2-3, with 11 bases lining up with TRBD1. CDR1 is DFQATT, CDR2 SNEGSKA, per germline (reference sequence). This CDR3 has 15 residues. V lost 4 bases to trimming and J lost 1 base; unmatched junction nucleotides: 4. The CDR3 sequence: CSANRDRGGTDTQYF. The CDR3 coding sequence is TGCAGTGCTAACAGGGACAGGGGGGGCACAGATACGCAGTATTTT.

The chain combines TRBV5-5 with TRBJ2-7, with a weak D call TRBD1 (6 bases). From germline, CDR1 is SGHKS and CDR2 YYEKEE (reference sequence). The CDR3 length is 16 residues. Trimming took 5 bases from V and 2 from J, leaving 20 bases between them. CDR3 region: CASSINPPGTTYEQYF. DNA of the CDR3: TGTGCCAGCAGTATCAACCCCCCCGGGACAACCTACGAGCAGTACTTC.

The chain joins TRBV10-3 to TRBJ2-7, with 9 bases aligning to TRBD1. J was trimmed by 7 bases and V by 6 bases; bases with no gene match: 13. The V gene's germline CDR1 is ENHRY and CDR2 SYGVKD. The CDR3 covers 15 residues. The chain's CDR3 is CAISVTGQGVNEQYF. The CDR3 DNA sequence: TGTGCCATCAGCGTAACGGGACAGGGCGTCAATGAGCAGTACTTC.

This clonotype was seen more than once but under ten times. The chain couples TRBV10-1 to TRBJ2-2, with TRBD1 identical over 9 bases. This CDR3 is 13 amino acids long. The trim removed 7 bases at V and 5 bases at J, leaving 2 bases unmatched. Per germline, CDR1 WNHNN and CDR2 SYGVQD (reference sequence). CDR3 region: CASTTGGTGELFF. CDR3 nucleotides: TGCGCCAGCACGACAGGGGGGACCGGGGAGCTGTTTTTT.

The CDR3 spells CASSQGPGGARTEAFF. The CDR3 region has the DNA TGCGCCAGCAGCCAAGGCCCAGGGGGGGCGCGAACTGAAGCTTTCTTT. The chain combines TRBV4-3 with TRBJ1-1, with 7 bases that match TRBD1. CDR1 and CDR2 (germline): LGHNA, YSLEER. Germline trimming cut 1 base from V and 5 bases from J; bases unmatched to any gene: 10. The CDR3 extends over 16 amino acids.